This T cell receptor (beta chain) was captured by sequencing in a study of radiotherapy plus CTLA-4 blockade in lung cancer. Study-wide findings and caveats: TCR clones of tumor origin grew in blood after radiotherapy plus ipilimumab.

This CDR3 region has 15 residues. V was trimmed by 0 bases and J by 2 bases, leaving 8 bases between them. Germline-derived CDR1 and CDR2 are SGDLS and YYNGEE. Worth noting for this clone: Its antigen remains unknown. The sample has other DNA sequences that encode this CDR3 too.

Produced via immunoSEQ multiplex PCR; TCRdb's table is partial and in-frame only. The sample lists some 94,000 clones, approximately 80% occurring once. The sequences come from peripheral blood, collected from a patient treated with radiotherapy plus ipilimumab. The sequence came from a human donor with non-small cell lung cancer that progressed on radiotherapy plus ipilimumab. The rearrangement joins TRBV9 to TRBJ2-2; weak D call: TRBD2 (6 bases). CDR3 DNA sequence: TGTGCCAGCAGCGTAGGGGGAGGTAACACCGGGGAGCTGTTTTTT. Translation gives CASSVGGGNTGELFF.